These 15 T cell receptor beta chains were all obtained from the same sample, sequenced in a study of follicular helper T cells after annual influenza vaccination (dated by TCRdb to 2016 to 2017). Sample time point, as interpreted from the label and publication: 2014-2015 season, 7 days after vaccination. The protocol used for the library was the immunoSEQ multiplex PCR assay. TCRdb holds this immuneACCESS table with in-frame rearrangements only. Some clones are missing; in checked studies, unresolved V genes explain under half, and the rest has no known cause. Present in this sample are 9,500 to 10,000 clones, roughly four fifths of which were seen just once. The ten top clones hold around 0.35% of the sample. Source: CXCR5- memory CD4+ T cells sorted from blood, taken 7 days after influenza vaccination. The cell subset or site label on this specimen signifies: CXCR5- memory CD4 T cells. The receptors were sampled from an adult who received the influenza vaccine.

The CDR3 spells CASTGVWGDEQFF. CDR3 coding DNA: TGTGCCAGCACCGGAGTGTGGGGGGATGAGCAGTTCTTC. The chain couples TRBV2 to TRBJ2-1; maybe TRBD2 (6 bases). Germline V gives CDR1 SNHLY, CDR2 FYNNEI. The V gene lost 7 bases and the J gene lost 8 bases, with 15 bases spanning the gap. The CDR3 loop spans 13 amino acids.

The chain uses TRBV7-2 and TRBJ1-1; D gene uncertain. Germline CDR1 SGHTA, CDR2 FQGNSA. Trimming stripped 7 bases from V and 1 base from J, with 13 bases between. The CDR3 is made up of 14 amino acids. Here the CDR3 reads CASTAPPGNTEAFF. The CDR3 nucleotides are TGTGCCAGCACCGCCCCCCCGGGGAACACTGAAGCTTTCTTT. Together with reference TRBV7-2 and TRBJ1-1, the CDR3 gives the full variable domain: GAGVSQSPSNKVTEKGKDVELRCDPISGHTALYWYRQSLGQGLEFLIYFQGNSAPDKSGLPSDRFSAERTGGSVSTLTIQRTQQEDSAVYLCASTAPPGNTEAFFGQGTRLTVV.

The chain couples TRBV5-4 to TRBJ2-6; D unclear. Deletions cut 1 base from V and 4 bases from J, with 9 bases between. Germline V CDR1 and CDR2: SGHNT, YYREEE (reference sequence). This CDR3 is built from 15 residues. The CDR3 DNA reads as TGTGCCAGCAGCTTGCAAGGTCAAGGGGCCAACGTCCTGACTTTC. Residues: CASSLQGQGANVLTF.

This clone appeared a single time. The chain links TRBV2 to TRBJ2-3, with a possible D match to TRBD2 (6 bases). CDR1 is SNHLY, CDR2 FYNNEI, per germline. The CDR3 is 15 residues long. Trimming removed 4 bases from V and 4 bases from J, with 15 bases in between. The CDR3 region is CASSVQRARADTQYF. In DNA, the CDR3 is TGTGCCAGCAGTGTCCAGCGGGCCAGGGCAGATACGCAGTATTTT.

The CDR3 DNA sequence: TGCGCCAGCAGCACTGAGGGCTATGGCTACACCTTC. This encodes CASSTEGYGYTF. The chain joins TRBV4-3 to TRBJ1-2; no clear D. V lost 5 bases, J lost 4 bases, and 8 bases lay in between. The germline V gene encodes CDR1 LGHNA and CDR2 YSLEER. This CDR3 spans 12 amino acids.

This sequence joins TRBV5-4 and TRBJ2-5; TRBD2 matches 12 bases. Losses at the gene ends were 0 bases for V and 1 base for J; bases not matched to a gene: 1. CDR1 is SGHNT, CDR2 YYREEE, per germline (reference sequence). There are 16 residues in the CDR3. This CDR3 reads CASSLGLAGAQETQYF. The DNA of the CDR3 is TGTGCCAGCAGCTTGGGACTAGCGGGGGCCCAAGAGACCCAGTACTTC.

The CDR3 DNA sequence: TGTGCCACCAGCCGACAAGACACTGAAGCTTTCTTT. This sequence encodes CATSRQDTEAFF. The V and J genes are TRBV15 and TRBJ1-1; D remains unclear. The CDR3 spans 12 residues. CDR1 and CDR2 from the germline V gene are LNHNV and YYDKDF (reference sequence). The V end lost 5 bases, the J end lost 3 bases, and 7 bases lay between the germline ends.

The sample holds one count of this clone. This CDR3 reads CASSSWTGGEQYF. The CDR3, as DNA: TGCGCCAGCAGCTCATGGACAGGGGGCGAGCAGTACTTC. This rearrangement joins TRBV5-1 to TRBJ2-7, with TRBD1 matching 10 bases. The CDR3 is 13 residues long. Germline V lookup: CDR1 SGHRS, CDR2 YFSETQ. V dropped 3 bases and J dropped 6; count of bases not matched to a gene: 3.

This clone was seen only once. The chain joins TRBV7-3 to TRBJ2-5, with TRBD1 matching 10 bases. V gave up 5 bases and J gave up 1 base; unmatched junction bases: 10. The germline CDR1 and CDR2 sequences are SGHTA and FQGTGA. The CDR3 contains 17 residues. The CDR3 coding sequence is TGTGCCAGCAGCCCAGGGGGGACAGGGGTGGTCCAAGAGACCCAGTACTTC. Translated: CASSPGGTGVVQETQYF.

The gene calls are TRBV19 and TRBJ1-4, with 7 bases fitting TRBD1. Unmatched junction bases numbered 5, after V lost 3 bases and J lost 4 bases. Germline V gene lookup returns CDR1 LNHDA and CDR2 SQIVND (reference sequence). This CDR3 is built from 15 residues. The CDR3 region is CASSIRQGFNEKLFF. CDR3 nucleotides: TGTGCCAGTAGTATTAGACAGGGCTTTAATGAAAAACTGTTTTTT.

The rearrangement uses TRBV5-6 and TRBJ2-4; D unresolved. The CDR3 has 17 residues. The V end was cut by 4 bases, the J end by 0 bases, with 17 bases between. In germline, CDR1 is SGHDT, CDR2 YYEEEE. CDR3 residues: CASSPSSLWLAKNIQYF. CDR3 sequence (DNA): TGTGCCAGCAGCCCTTCATCTTTGTGGTTAGCCAAAAACATTCAGTACTTC.

J is TRBJ1-5 and V is TRBV15; possibly TRBD1 for D (5 bases). V shed 4 bases and J shed 7 bases, with 11 bases lying between them. The CDR3 loop spans 13 amino acids. Germline CDR1 reads LNHNV; CDR2 reads YYDKDF (reference sequence). The CDR3 is CATSIRRDQPQHF. The DNA for the CDR3 is TGTGCCACCAGCATACGCAGGGACCAGCCCCAGCATTTT.

The chain joins TRBV5-4 to TRBJ2-2; perhaps TRBD1 as D (7 bases). The CDR3 contains 14 residues. Germline CDR1 reads SGHNT; CDR2 reads YYREEE (reference sequence). V was clipped by 4 bases and J by 7 bases, with 14 bases between them. DNA for the CDR3: TGTGCCAGCAGCCAGACTCAGGGGGGCGGGGAGCTGTTTTTT. This sequence encodes CASSQTQGGGELFF.

The chain couples TRBV1 to TRBJ2-1. TRBV1 is listed as a pseudogene. The CDR3 spans 14 residues. CDR3 region: CTSSHRAQDNEQFF. The CDR3 nucleotides read TGCACCAGCAGCCACCGGGCCCAGGACAATGAGCAGTTCTTC.

The table lists this clone with a count of one. J is TRBJ1-2 and V is TRBV6-1; D perhaps matches TRBD1 (5 bases). Trimming removed 7 bases at V and 0 bases at J, with 12 bases between. The CDR3 loop spans 14 amino acids. Germline V gives CDR1 MNHNS, CDR2 SASEGT. CDR3 DNA sequence: TGTGCCAGCAAAAACGGGGGTTCTAACTATGGCTACACCTTC. This translates into CASKNGGSNYGYTF.